Listed here are 25 T cell receptor beta chains from one sample, sequenced in a study of T cell responses to AZD1222 COVID-19 vaccine. Some clones are missing from TCRdb's copy, which holds only in-frame ones; the method was immunoSEQ multiplex PCR. Of about 120,000 clones listed, around 87% are singletons. The sample in question was peripheral blood, obtained on day 0 of AZD1222 vaccination. The receptors originated from an adult in good health.

As DNA, the CDR3 is TGTGCCAGCAGCGTGGACGGAGAAAGGGGCTACACCTTC. Residues: CASSVDGERGYTF. This rearrangement joins TRBV12-3 or TRBV12-4 to TRBJ1-2; D unclear. The CDR3 is made up of 13 amino acids. Trimming removed 6 bases at V and 8 bases at J, with 16 bases between.

J is TRBJ1-2 and V is TRBV19; 7 bases are a match to TRBD1. Germline V gives CDR1 LNHDA, CDR2 SQIVND (reference sequence). The V and J ends lost 3 bases and 5 bases, in that order; junction bases with no gene match: 12. The CDR3 length is 16 residues. CDR3 amino acids: CASSISPRQGGYGYTF. CDR3 sequence (DNA): TGTGCCAGTAGTATCTCCCCTCGACAGGGCGGGTATGGCTACACCTTC. Full variable domain (remainder filled in from reference TRBV19 and TRBJ1-2): DGGITQSPKYLFRKEGQNVTLSCEQNLNHDAMYWYRQDPGQGLRLIYYSQIVNDFQKGDIAEGYSVSREKKESFPLTVTSAQKNPTAFYLCASSISPRQGGYGYTFGSGTRLTVV.

This clone was seen more than once but under ten times. This sequence joins TRBV27 and TRBJ1-5, with D unresolved. The CDR3 is 14 amino acids. Trimming pared 3 bases from V and 2 bases from J, leaving 8 bases between. Germline assignment: CDR1 MNHEY and CDR2 SMNVEV (reference sequence). The CDR3 loop reads CASSLPGGNQPQHF. The CDR3 region has the DNA TGTGCCAGCAGTTTGCCAGGCGGCAATCAGCCCCAGCATTTT.

V usage is TRBV13 and J usage is TRBJ1-2; D may be TRBD1 (5 bases). V was pared by 8 bases and J by 6 bases, with 22 bases between. Germline-derived CDR1 and CDR2 are PRHDT and FYEKMQ (reference sequence). This CDR3 contains 15 residues. In DNA, the CDR3 is TGTGCCAGCCGCGAGGGCGGGGGGGTTGGAGATGGCTACACCTTC. Translation gives CASREGGGVGDGYTF.

J is TRBJ2-3 and V is TRBV21-1; no check of the table's D call, TRBD2, against the DNA was made. TRBV21-1 is deemed a pseudogene. CDR3 size: 22 residues. The CDR3 nucleotides are TGTGCCAGCAGCACCCCGGGAGCCAGGACCTCTAGCGGGCATACTAGCACAGATACGCAGTATTTT. Amino acid sequence: CASSTPGARTSSGHTSTDTQYF.

The chain recombines TRBV27 with TRBJ2-7; 9 nucleotides match TRBD2. This CDR3 comprises 16 residues. CDR1 is MNHEY, CDR2 SMNVEV, per germline (reference sequence). Trimming cost V 6 bases and J 0 bases; bases outside gene matches: 9. CDR3 in amino acids: CASRGLAGTSSYEQYF. The DNA of the CDR3 is TGTGCCAGCAGAGGGCTAGCGGGGACGAGCTCCTACGAGCAGTACTTC.

The DNA of the CDR3 is TGTGCTGGGGAGGGTGACACTGAAGCTTTCTTT. This codes for CAGEGDTEAFF. This sequence joins TRBV5-4 and TRBJ1-1; D call uncertain. This CDR3 comprises 11 residues. Germline lookup yields CDR1 SGHNT and CDR2 YYREEE (reference sequence).

V gene TRBV6-5 combines with J gene TRBJ1-5; D is unresolved. The germline CDR1 and CDR2 sequences are MNHEY and SVGAGI. Trimming pared 4 bases from V and 2 bases from J, leaving 12 bases between. The CDR3 consists of 15 residues. The CDR3 is CASSSQPGGNQPQHF. For the CDR3, the DNA is TGTGCCAGCAGTTCCCAGCCCGGAGGCAATCAGCCCCAGCATTTT.

The chain uses TRBV4-1 and TRBJ1-6; D might be TRBD1 (5 bases). The V and J ends lost 4 bases and 8 bases respectively, with 21 bases between them. In germline, CDR1 is MGHRA, CDR2 YSYEKL. The CDR3 sequence is 17 residues long. The CDR3, as DNA: TGCGCCAGCAGCCGGGGGATAAGAACAGCTGACCATTCACCCCTCCACTTT. Translated: CASSRGIRTADHSPLHF.

This chain uses TRBV7-2 with TRBJ1-4; a weak D match, TRBD1 (5 bases). V was trimmed by 4 bases and J by 8 bases, leaving 20 bases between them. This CDR3 has 16 residues. Looked up from germline, CDR1 is SGHTA and CDR2 is FQGNSA. CDR3 DNA sequence: TGTGCCAGCAGCTCCCCCCCGGGACGACAGAACGAAAAACTGTTTTTT. Translated: CASSSPPGRQNEKLFF.

This clone was observed a single time. This sequence joins TRBV5-1 and TRBJ2-7, with D hard to call. Germline CDR1 is SGHRS and CDR2 is YFSETQ. There are 12 residues in the CDR3. Trimming left V 4 bases short and J 0 bases short, with 5 bases between. Written as DNA, the CDR3 is TGCGCCAGCAGCCCCCCCTCCTACGAGCAGTACTTC. Its translation is CASSPPSYEQYF.

This chain connects TRBV6-2 or TRBV6-3 to TRBJ1-1; no clear D. Germline-derived CDR1 and CDR2 are MNHEY and SVGEGT. This CDR3 has 13 amino acids. With 4 bases removed from V and 3 bases from J, the gap between germline ends came to 9 bases. In nucleotides, the CDR3 is TGTGCCAGCAGTTCACGACTCGACACTGAAGCTTTCTTT. The encoded protein is CASSSRLDTEAFF.

This sequence joins TRBV28 and TRBJ1-1; D remains unclear. Per germline, CDR1 MDHEN and CDR2 SYDVKM. V shed 3 bases and J shed 1 base, with 9 bases lying between them. CDR3 size: 14 residues. The chain's CDR3 is CASSFRVRNTEAFF. CDR3 coding DNA: TGTGCCAGCAGTTTTCGGGTCCGGAACACTGAAGCTTTCTTT.

The chain combines TRBV4-3 with TRBJ1-2, with 9 nucleotides matching TRBD1. Germline V gene sequence: CDR1 LGHNA, CDR2 YSLEER. This CDR3 is built from 14 residues. V was pared by 4 bases and J by 7 bases, with 7 bases of the junction left unmatched. CDR3 sequence reads: CASSPTGGAGGYTF. The CDR3 region has the DNA TGCGCCAGCAGCCCCACAGGGGGCGCGGGTGGCTACACCTTC.

This rearrangement joins TRBV7-3 to TRBJ1-2; maybe TRBD1 (5 bases). The length of the CDR3 is 15 residues. Trimming pared 5 bases from V and 6 bases from J, leaving 19 bases between. Germline CDR1 reads SGHTA; CDR2 reads FQGTGA. Written as DNA, the CDR3 is TGTGCCAGCAGCCCCTCTTTTGGGGGAGTCGATGGCTACACCTTC. The encoded protein is CASSPSFGGVDGYTF.

This clone was detected once. The chain links TRBV28 to TRBJ2-1; a weak D match, TRBD1 (6 bases). The germline gives CDR1 MDHEN, CDR2 SYDVKM. Trimming removed 5 bases from V and 0 bases from J, with 17 bases in between. CDR3 length: 17 residues. The CDR3 spells CASSAQGILFSYNEQFF. The CDR3 bases are TGTGCCAGCAGTGCCCAGGGGATCCTATTCTCCTACAATGAGCAGTTCTTC.

The genes are TRBV19 and TRBJ1-5, with D uncertain. Trimming cost V 0 bases and J 10 bases, with 16 bases left between them. Germline CDR1 reads LNHDA; CDR2 reads SQIVND (reference sequence). The CDR3 loop spans 15 amino acids. CDR3 bases: TGTGCCAGTAGTATAGATATTGGAACGCTCGGCCCCCAGCATTTT. It encodes CASSIDIGTLGPQHF.

The rearrangement uses TRBV9 and TRBJ1-1; D is unclear. From germline, CDR1 is SGDLS and CDR2 YYNGEE. The CDR3 covers 15 residues. Trimming stripped 0 bases from V and 1 base from J, with 10 bases between. CDR3 residues: CASSVGALGNTEAFF. The CDR3 coding sequence is TGTGCCAGCAGCGTAGGGGCCTTGGGGAACACTGAAGCTTTCTTT.

Only one count was recorded for this clone. The chain links TRBV19 to TRBJ1-2; D unclear. V gave up 8 bases and J gave up 3 bases, with 10 bases separating them. Germline V lookup: CDR1 LNHDA, CDR2 SQIVND (reference sequence). The CDR3 consists of 12 residues. The CDR3 reads CASEDGYYGYTF. Written as DNA, the CDR3 is TGTGCCAGTGAGGACGGATACTATGGCTACACCTTC.

This sequence joins TRBV6-5 and TRBJ1-1; no firm D call. V was shortened by 9 bases and J by 5 bases, with 13 bases between the two germline ends. This CDR3 spans 12 amino acids. Looked up from germline, CDR1 is MNHEY and CDR2 is SVGAGI. The DNA for the CDR3 is TGTGCCAGTACAAATCCCTGGACTGAAGCTTTCTTT. Translating it yields CASTNPWTEAFF.

The J gene is TRBJ1-5, the V gene TRBV7-2, with TRBD1 as a possible D gene (6 bases). The CDR3 runs 18 residues. CDR1 and CDR2 (germline): SGHTA, FQGNSA. The V and J ends lost 5 bases and 0 bases respectively, with 20 bases between them. The CDR3 protein is CASSPRGRGGYSNQPQHF. As DNA, the CDR3 is TGTGCCAGCAGCCCCCGAGGCAGGGGCGGCTATAGCAATCAGCCCCAGCATTTT. Full variable domain (missing parts from reference TRBV7-2 and TRBJ1-5): GAGVSQSPSNKVTEKGKDVELRCDPISGHTALYWYRQSLGQGLEFLIYFQGNSAPDKSGLPSDRFSAERTGGSVSTLTIQRTQQEDSAVYLCASSPRGRGGYSNQPQHFGDGTRLSIL.

This clone was seen a single time. The rearrangement joins TRBV7-3 to TRBJ2-2; a weak D match, TRBD2 (6 bases). Germline V gives CDR1 SGHTA, CDR2 FQGTGA. V was trimmed by 6 bases and J by 2 bases, leaving 10 bases between them. The CDR3 loop spans 14 amino acids. This CDR3 is CASREGTNTGELFF. In nucleotides, the CDR3 is TGTGCCAGCAGGGAGGGGACCAACACCGGGGAGCTGTTTTTT.

V and J are TRBV27 and TRBJ1-2; possibly TRBD1 for D (5 bases). This CDR3 is 11 amino acids long. Germline V CDR1 and CDR2: MNHEY, SMNVEV (reference sequence). Trimming took off 5 bases at V and 6 bases at J, with 7 bases between the two ends. CDR3 DNA sequence: TGTGCCAGCAGTCCAGGGAATGGCTACACCTTC. Amino acid sequence: CASSPGNGYTF.

This chain uses TRBV25-1 with TRBJ1-6; D is undetermined. This CDR3 is built from 16 residues. Germline V CDR1 and CDR2: MGHDK, SYGVNS. Deletions cut 4 bases from V and 4 bases from J, with 14 bases between. CDR3 protein: CASSVAGTRYNSPLHF. In DNA form, the CDR3 reads TGTGCCAGCAGTGTGGCCGGCACTAGATATAATTCACCCCTCCACTTT. Looking up the rest from reference TRBV25-1 and TRBJ1-6 gives the full variable domain: EADIYQTPRYLVIGTGKKITLECSQTMGHDKMYWYQQDPGMELHLIHYSYGVNSTEKGDLSSESTVSRIRTEHFPLTLESARPSHTSQYLCASSVAGTRYNSPLHFGNGTRLTVT.

V is TRBV19 and J is TRBJ2-5; TRBD2 matches at 10 bases. V shed 8 bases and J 5 bases; nucleotides not matched to a gene: 11. From germline, CDR1 is LNHDA and CDR2 SQIVND (reference sequence). This CDR3 comprises 15 residues. CDR3 in DNA: TGTGCCAGTGCGCCTAGCGGGGGCCCTTCGGAGACCCAGTACTTC. It codes for CASAPSGGPSETQYF.